The 5 T cell receptor beta chains given below trace back to one sample, sequenced in a study of cytomegalovirus exposure and HLA in healthy donors. The PCR had 60 Vbeta and 13 Jbeta primers. The assay was immunoSEQ multiplex PCR, and TCRdb's table has in-frame clones only and misses some. The data contain around 280,000 clones, about 87% of them singletons. The material sequenced was PBMCs. The receptors shown here come from a woman between 18 and 29 years old in good health and CMV-seronegative.

There are a few counts of this clone. The J gene is TRBJ1-2, the V gene TRBV10-3; D ambiguous. Trimming removed 3 bases from V and 1 base from J, with 9 bases in between. The CDR3 contains 14 residues. The germline V gene has CDR1 ENHRY and CDR2 SYGVKD. The CDR3, as DNA: TGTGCCATCAGTGATCGTGAGGATAACTATGGCTACACCTTC. It yields the protein CAISDREDNYGYTF.

V usage is TRBV11-2 and J usage is TRBJ2-7; D call uncertain. Trimming stripped 4 bases from V and 0 bases from J, with 19 bases between. Germline CDR1 is SGHAT and CDR2 is FQNNGV. CDR3 length: 17 amino acids. The CDR3 bases are TGTGCCAGCAGCTCCCGCGAGCCCATGTCGCTCTCCTACGAGCAGTACTTC. Translating gives CASSSREPMSLSYEQYF.

The chain links TRBV19 to TRBJ1-4; perhaps TRBD1 as D (6 bases). The CDR3 loop spans 15 amino acids. Germline V gene lookup returns CDR1 LNHDA and CDR2 SQIVND (reference sequence). The V end lost 4 bases, the J end lost 8 bases, and 17 bases lay between the germline ends. Written as DNA, the CDR3 is TGTGCCAGTAGTACCGACAGGTCTATACAAGAAAAACTGTTTTTT. Its translation is CASSTDRSIQEKLFF.

This chain joins TRBV27 and TRBJ1-1; the match to TRBD1 covers 10 bases. Germline CDR1 MNHEY, CDR2 SMNVEV (reference sequence). After removal of 3 bases from V and 4 bases from J, the junction contained 5 bases not matched to a gene. There are 15 residues in the CDR3. CDR3 in amino acids: CASSLTGGLVTEAFF. The CDR3 DNA follows: TGTGCCAGCAGTTTGACAGGGGGCTTGGTCACTGAAGCTTTCTTT.

V and J are TRBV2 and TRBJ2-3, with 7 bases fitting TRBD2. V shed 5 bases and J 3 bases; nucleotides not matched to a gene: 8. There are 15 residues in the CDR3. From germline, CDR1 is SNHLY and CDR2 FYNNEI. The CDR3 here is CASSLGLGRTDTQYF. Written as DNA, the CDR3 is TGTGCCAGCAGTCTAGGACTAGGACGGACAGATACGCAGTATTTT.